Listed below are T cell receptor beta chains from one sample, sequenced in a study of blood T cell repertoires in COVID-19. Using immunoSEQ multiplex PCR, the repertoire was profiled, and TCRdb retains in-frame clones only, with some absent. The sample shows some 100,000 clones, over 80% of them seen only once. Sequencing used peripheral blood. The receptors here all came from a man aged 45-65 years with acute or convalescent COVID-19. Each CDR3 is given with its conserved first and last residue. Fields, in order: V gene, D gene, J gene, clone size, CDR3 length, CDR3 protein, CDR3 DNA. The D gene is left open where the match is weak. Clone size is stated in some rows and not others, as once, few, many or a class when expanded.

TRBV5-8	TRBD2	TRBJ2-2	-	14	CASSFRTRAGELFF	TGTGCCAGCAGCTTCCGGACTAGGGCCGGGGAGCTGTTTTTT
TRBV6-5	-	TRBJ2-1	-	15	CASSYLPGTYNEQFF	TGTGCCAGCAGTTACCTCCCCGGGACCTACAATGAGCAGTTCTTC
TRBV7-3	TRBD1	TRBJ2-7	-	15	CASSPGGQGLYEQYF	TGTGCCAGCAGCCCAGGGGGACAGGGTCTCTACGAGCAGTACTTC
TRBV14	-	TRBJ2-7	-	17	CASSPELGDYSTYEQYF	TGTGCCAGCAGCCCAGAATTAGGAGATTATTCCACCTACGAGCAGTACTTC
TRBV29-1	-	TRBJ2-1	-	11	CSVENSFEQFF	TGCAGCGTTGAAAACAGCTTTGAGCAGTTCTTC
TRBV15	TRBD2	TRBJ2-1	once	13	CATRAGASDEQFF	TGTGCTACCAGAGCGGGGGCCAGCGATGAGCAGTTCTTC
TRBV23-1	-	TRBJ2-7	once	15	CASSQYRVLAYEQYF	TGCGCCAGCAGTCAATACAGGGTTTTGGCCTACGAGCAGTACTTC
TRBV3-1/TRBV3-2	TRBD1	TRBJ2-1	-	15	CASSPTGGAYNEQFF	TGTGCCAGCAGCCCAACAGGGGGCGCATACAATGAGCAGTTCTTC
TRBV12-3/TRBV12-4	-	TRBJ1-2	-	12	CASSFRDYGYTF	TGTGCCAGCAGTTTCCGGGACTATGGCTACACCTTC
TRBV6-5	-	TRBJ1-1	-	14	CASSPSGGNTEAFF	TGTGCCAGCAGTCCCAGCGGGGGAAACACTGAAGCTTTCTTT
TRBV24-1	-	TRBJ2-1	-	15	CATSDPGETYNEQFF	TGTGCCACCAGTGATCCAGGGGAGACCTACAATGAGCAGTTCTTC
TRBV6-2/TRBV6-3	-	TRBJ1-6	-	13	CASSYRGYSPLHF	TGTGCCAGCAGTTACAGGGGGTATTCACCCCTCCACTTT
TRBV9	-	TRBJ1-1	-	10	CASSGWGLRF	TGTGCCAGCAGCGGCTGGGGGCTCCGGTTT
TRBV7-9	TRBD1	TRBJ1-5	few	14	CASSVGTANQPQHF	TGTGCCAGCAGCGTCGGGACAGCAAATCAGCCCCAGCATTTT
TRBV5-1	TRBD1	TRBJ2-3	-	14	CASSLGTGGDTQYF	TGCGCCAGCAGCTTAGGGACAGGGGGAGATACGCAGTATTTT
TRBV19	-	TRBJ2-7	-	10	CAICLHEQYF	TGTGCCATCTGTCTCCACGAGCAGTACTTC
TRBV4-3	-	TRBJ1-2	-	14	CASSAQGSGYGYTF	TGCGCCAGCAGCGCCCAGGGTTCTGGCTATGGCTACACCTTC
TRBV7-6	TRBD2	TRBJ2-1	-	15	CASSSGGIPTNEQFF	TGTGCCAGCAGCTCCGGGGGGATCCCCACCAATGAGCAGTTCTTC
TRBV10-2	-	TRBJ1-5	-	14	CASSETQRNQPQHF	TGCGCCAGCAGTGAGACACAGCGGAATCAGCCCCAGCATTTT
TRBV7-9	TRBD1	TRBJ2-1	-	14	CASSSGQAWDEQFF	TGTGCCAGCAGCTCGGGACAGGCATGGGATGAGCAGTTCTTC
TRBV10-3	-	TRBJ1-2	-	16	CAISESQEATNYGYTF	TGTGCCATCAGTGAGTCCCAGGAAGCCACTAACTATGGCTACACCTTC
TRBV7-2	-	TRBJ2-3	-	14	CASSFQGPTDTQYF	TGTGCCAGCAGCTTTCAGGGTCCTACAGATACGCAGTATTTT
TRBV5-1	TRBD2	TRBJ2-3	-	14	CASSSGLATDTQYF	TGCGCCAGCAGCTCGGGACTAGCCACAGATACGCAGTATTTT
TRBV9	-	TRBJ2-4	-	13	CASSVGGQNIQYF	TGTGCCAGCAGCGTGGGGGGACAAAACATTCAGTACTTC
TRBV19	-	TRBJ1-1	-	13	CASSRRRDAEAFF	TGTGCCAGTAGTCGCCGACGGGATGCTGAAGCTTTCTTT
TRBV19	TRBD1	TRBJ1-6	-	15	CASSIGTGANSPLHF	TGTGCCAGTAGTATCGGGACAGGAGCTAATTCACCCCTCCACTTT
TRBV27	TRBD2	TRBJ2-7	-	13	CASHGGSSYEQYF	TGTGCCAGCCACGGGGGGAGCTCCTACGAGCAGTACTTC
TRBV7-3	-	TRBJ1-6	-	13	CATREQGNSPLHF	TGTGCCACCCGGGAACAGGGAAATTCACCCCTCCACTTT
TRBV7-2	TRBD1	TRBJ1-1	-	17	CASSLQMTGPMNTEAFF	TGTGCCAGCAGCCTTCAAATGACAGGGCCCATGAACACTGAAGCTTTCTTT
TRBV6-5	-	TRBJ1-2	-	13	CASSRGANYGYTF	TGTGCCAGCAGTCGGGGAGCTAACTATGGCTACACCTTC
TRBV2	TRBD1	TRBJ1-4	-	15	CASRQGNLGNEKLFF	TGTGCCAGCCGACAGGGGAATCTGGGTAATGAAAAACTGTTTTTT
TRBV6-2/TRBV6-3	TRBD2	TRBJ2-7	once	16	CASSYSRTSGAYEQYF	TGTGCCAGCAGTTACTCAAGGACTAGCGGGGCTTACGAGCAGTACTTC
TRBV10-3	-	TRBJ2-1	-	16	CAISESPTYSYNEQFF	TGTGCCATCAGTGAGTCACCTACTTACTCCTACAATGAGCAGTTCTTC
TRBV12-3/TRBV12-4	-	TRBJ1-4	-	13	CASSFSGNEKLFF	TGTGCCAGCAGTTTTTCAGGGAATGAAAAACTGTTTTTT
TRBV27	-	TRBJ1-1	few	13	CASSQVARGEAFF	TGTGCCAGCAGTCAAGTGGCCCGAGGTGAAGCTTTCTTT
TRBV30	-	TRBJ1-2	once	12	CAWTGANYGYTF	TGTGCCTGGACAGGGGCTAACTATGGCTACACCTTC
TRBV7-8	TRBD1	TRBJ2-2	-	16	CASSLRQGLDAGELFF	TGTGCCAGCAGCCTAAGACAGGGGCTTGACGCCGGGGAGCTGTTTTTT
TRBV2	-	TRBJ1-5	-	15	CASRVHEGSNQPQHF	TGTGCCAGCAGGGTCCATGAGGGCAGCAATCAGCCCCAGCATTTT
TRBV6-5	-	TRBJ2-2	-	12	CASSYGEGELFF	TGTGCCAGCAGCTACGGGGAGGGGGAGCTGTTTTTT
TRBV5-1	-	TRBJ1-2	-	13	CASSLQQNYGYTF	TGCGCCAGCAGCTTACAACAAAACTATGGCTACACCTTC
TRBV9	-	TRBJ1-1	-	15	CASSPIQAMNTEAFF	TGTGCCAGCAGCCCCATACAGGCAATGAACACTGAAGCTTTCTTT